The following is a T cell receptor beta chain sequence with its context. It lacks a known antigen. Per-nucleotide qualities are absent, and no much larger clonotype sits a single base away. The entire amount of isolated RNA was reverse transcribed using the High Capacity cDNA Reverse Transcription Kit, so the sequenced TCRB transcripts were expressed ones. Deep immunoSEQ sequencing was applied to naive, central memory and regulatory T cell samples, giving an average of roughly 3.5 million total reads per sample. Sorted cells were lysed in RLT buffer and RNA was extracted with DNase-treated RNeasy Micro or Mini kits, depending on cell number. To prevent cross-contamination, every cell subset was processed on its own, while patient and healthy donor samples were processed together. The immunoSEQ multiplex PCR was used to amplify TCRB sequences from cDNA, yielding 87-bp fragments that span the CDR3 region. Sequencing of the amplicons was done on the Illumina HiSeq platform. In the paper's pipeline: PCR bias was corrected computationally using synthetic template baselines, and reads within Hamming distance 2 were collapsed, with unmergeable singletons discarded. Reads were aligned to IMGT to assign V, D and J genes, CDR3 length, and insertions or deletions at six rearrangement sites. Clonotype counts were normalized to sorted cell number within each subset before computing true diversity and Gini coefficients with the tcR R package. The overlap coefficient, calculated on TCRB nucleotide sequences, was used to measure repertoire sharing. TCRdb holds this immuneACCESS table with in-frame rearrangements only. Some clones are missing; in checked studies, unresolved V genes explain under half, and the rest has no known cause. V, J and clone size derive from that table, while D and trimming were established from the DNA sequence. Within this sample are 310,000 or so clones, with 7% to 10% of them counted one time only. Of the sample, less than 1.2% falls within the top ten clones.

This entry belongs to a study of beta chain features in type 1 diabetes (dated by TCRdb to 2016 to 2019). A note on the overall study: Mean age, gender distribution, total cell number and subset yield were not different between patients and healthy donors. A total of some 100,000,000 sorted cells were examined across all samples, and a strong correlation was observed between cell number per subset and RNA yield. The study compared TCRB repertoires of sorted circulating CD4+ T cell subsets between recently diagnosed type 1 diabetes patients and matched healthy donors. Regulatory and stem cell-like memory subsets were isolated from only 8 patients and about eight healthy donors, whereas naive and central memory subsets came from all 30 or so donors.

Its CDR3 holds 14 amino acids, cysteine through phenylalanine. The kept DNA is CDR3 alone, 42 bases in frame from the first base. Germline trimming amounts to 1 base on V and 5 bases on J, with 3 as the count of junction bases outside the gene matches. For CDR1 and CDR2, the germline V gene (reference sequence) lists GTSNPN and SVGIG. General findings and caveats noted by the study authors: At VDJ recombination sites, patients with type 1 diabetes made fewer insertions and deleted more nucleotides, a pattern implying thymic rearrangement abnormalities. Shorter templates might have been favored by PCR, but patient and control samples were amplified and corrected together, so both groups would have been affected equally by any skew. Type 1 diabetes patients showed a moderate but significant shortening of TCRB CDR3 length in all four CD4+ subsets. Because the HLA sub-analyses included only small numbers of individuals, any influence of HLA type on TCRB rearrangement was left unresolved. The naive, central memory and regulatory TCRB repertoires appeared to resemble one another more closely among patients than among healthy donors. Because cDNA rather than genomic DNA was sequenced, highly expressing activated cells could have been over-represented, although no difference in activation and CD3 levels was found between groups.

From each donor, a single peripheral blood sample of 95 to 150 mL on average was drawn into heparinised tubes. A BD FACSAria II was used to sort naive, central memory, regulatory and stem cell-like memory CD4+ T cells with a panel that included CD45RO, CCR7, CD25, CD127, CD95 and CD27. All sorted populations exceeded 95% purity. Right away, PBMCs were isolated by Lymphoprep density gradient centrifugation and were stained directly, with no culture step. So that batch effects would be minimized, each experiment stained and sorted samples in pairs, pairing one healthy donor with one patient. Recombination connected TRBV30 to TRBJ2-7, with 12 central nucleotides matching TRBD1. The sample comprised central memory CD4+ T cells from blood. The clonotype was recovered from a man younger than 45 with type 1 diabetes. The nucleotides are TGTGCCTGGAGTGCGGGACAGGGGGCTAACGAGCAGTACTTC. Its coded protein is CAWSAGQGANEQYF.